A single sample is the source of the 3 T cell receptor beta chains below, sequenced in a study of cytomegalovirus exposure and HLA in healthy donors. The primer mix had 60 Vbeta and 13 Jbeta primers. TCRdb's copy holds only in-frame clones and misses some; the assay was immunoSEQ multiplex PCR. This table has over 85,000 clones, around 63% appearing once. The sample comprised PBMCs. The source of these receptors is a human donor in good health.

The rearrangement links TRBV7-9 to TRBJ1-2; D uncertain. V was clipped by 5 bases and J by 7 bases, with 14 bases between them. Germline CDR1 SEHNR, CDR2 FQNEAQ (reference sequence). This CDR3 contains 13 residues. CDR3 coding DNA: TGTGCCAGCAGCCCCACTTATTCGGGTGGCTACACCTTC. It translates to CASSPTYSGGYTF.

The rearrangement uses TRBV19 and TRBJ2-5; possibly TRBD1 for D (6 bases). Germline CDR1 LNHDA, CDR2 SQIVND (reference sequence). V gave up 4 bases and J gave up 3 bases, with 12 bases separating them. The CDR3 is 14 amino acids. CDR3 sequence: CASSTTGIEETQYF. Here the CDR3 DNA reads TGTGCCAGTAGTACCACAGGGATAGAAGAGACCCAGTACTTC.

This sequence joins TRBV29-1 and TRBJ2-5; 13 bases match TRBD2. CDR1 SQVTM and CDR2 ANQGSEA come from the germline V gene. This CDR3 is 15 amino acids long. Trimming at V came to 4 bases and at J to 5 bases, leaving 7 bases not matched to a gene. CDR3 nucleotides: TGCAGCGTTGCGGGACTAGCGGGACTTAGGGAGACCCAGTACTTC. It encodes CSVAGLAGLRETQYF.